This passage covers 11 T cell receptor beta chains from one sample sequenced in a study of CD8 T cells in ankylosing spondylitis. TCRdb passed the 5' RACE reads through MiXCR, listing each CDR3 protein once. The sample includes a few hundred thousand distinct CDR3 sequences, under 8.5% of them seen just once. Study-wide results and limits: Ankylosing spondylitis blood appeared to be characterized by a TCR beta motif of several highly homologous variants.

Antigens for these TCRs are unknown. Sequencing was done on a sample of blood, either unsorted or a sorted T cell fraction (not recorded which). These receptors were collected from a male donor with ankylosing spondylitis.

This clonotype was observed a few times. The rearrangement uses TRBV11-2 and TRBJ2-1; D is perhaps TRBD1 or TRBD2 (7 bases each). There are 14 residues in the CDR3. Trimming removed 2 bases at V and 7 bases at J, with 12 bases between. The germline V gene encodes CDR1 SGHAT and CDR2 FQNNGV. CDR3 amino acids: CASSLIRGGNEQFF. CDR3 sequence (DNA): TGTGCCAGCAGCTTAATCAGGGGGGGAAATGAGCAGTTCTTC.

The V and J genes are TRBV6-2 or TRBV6-3 and TRBJ2-7; 10 bases align to TRBD1. CDR3 length: 15 residues. The germline V gene encodes CDR1 MNHEY and CDR2 SVGEGT. The trim removed 7 bases at V and 5 bases at J, leaving 11 bases unmatched. The CDR3 region has the DNA TGTGCCAGCACCCAGGTGACAGGGGGCTTCCACGAGCAGTACTTC. Its protein is CASTQVTGGFHEQYF.

V is TRBV5-1 and J is TRBJ2-3; no firm D call. Looked up from germline, CDR1 is SGHRS and CDR2 is YFSETQ. The V and J ends lost 2 bases and 0 bases respectively, with 13 bases between them. The CDR3 contains 16 residues. This chain's CDR3 is CASSLPASPSTDTQYF. The CDR3 nucleotides read TGCGCCAGCAGCTTACCAGCGAGTCCTAGCACAGATACGCAGTATTTT.

This clonotype has just a few counts. V is TRBV11-2 and J is TRBJ2-5, with TRBD2 matching over 7 bases. Trimming at V came to 0 bases and at J to 2 bases, leaving 3 bases not matched to a gene. The CDR3 extends over 15 amino acids. CDR1 SGHAT and CDR2 FQNNGV come from the germline V gene. CDR3 nucleotide sequence: TGTGCCAGCAGCTTAGATCTAGCGGTTCAAGAGACCCAGTACTTC. This translates into CASSLDLAVQETQYF.

The table lists this clonotype with a few counts. The V and J genes are TRBV7-9 and TRBJ2-7; the D gene is possibly TRBD1 (5 bases). Germline V gene sequence: CDR1 SEHNR, CDR2 FQNEAQ (reference sequence). Deletions cut 4 bases from V and 0 bases from J, with 10 bases between. The CDR3 loop spans 14 amino acids. CDR3 residues: CASSSPTASYEQYF. CDR3 DNA sequence: TGTGCCAGCAGCTCCCCGACAGCCTCCTACGAGCAGTACTTC.

The CDR3 loop reads CASSQGTSVDEQFF. The CDR3, as DNA: TGCGCCAGCAGCCAAGGGACTAGCGTGGATGAGCAGTTCTTC. This chain joins TRBV4-3 and TRBJ2-1; 9 nucleotides align to TRBD2. This CDR3 region has 14 residues. CDR1 and CDR2 from the germline V gene are LGHNA and YSLEER. V lost 1 base, J lost 8 bases, and 3 bases stayed unmatched.

This clonotype was seen at least ten times. At one end the junction does not follow the germline gene, possibly because of a read error. The rearrangement joins TRBV7-9 to TRBJ2-5, with 10 bases lining up with TRBD2. Germline V gives CDR1 SEHNR, CDR2 FQNEAQ (reference sequence). CDR3 length: 14 residues. CDR3 DNA: TGCGCCAGCAGCTTCGGACTAGCGGAAGAGACCCAGTACTTC. Protein product: CASSFGLAEETQYF.

V usage is TRBV7-9 and J usage is TRBJ2-3, with TRBD2 matching over 8 bases. Germline trimming cut 6 bases from V and 3 bases from J; bases unmatched to any gene: 8. Germline V gives CDR1 SEHNR, CDR2 FQNEAQ (reference sequence). CDR3 length: 15 amino acids. CDR3 protein: CASRQSGSRTDTQYF. Written as DNA, the CDR3 is TGTGCCAGCAGACAAAGCGGGAGCAGGACAGATACGCAGTATTTT.

This clonotype was picked up many times. This chain joins TRBV24-1 and TRBJ1-2; D remains ambiguous. This CDR3 is 15 amino acids long. The germline V gene encodes CDR1 KGHDR and CDR2 SFDVKD. The ends were cut back, 3 bases at V and 7 bases at J, with 17 bases in the middle. CDR3 nucleotide sequence: TGTGCCACCAGTGATACGAGGGAGCGATCGCCTGGCTACACCTTC. Encoded protein: CATSDTRERSPGYTF.

The genes are TRBV12-3 or TRBV12-4 and TRBJ2-5; no clear D. V was clipped by 3 bases and J by 1 base, with 9 bases between them. This CDR3 comprises 14 residues. CDR3 DNA: TGTGCCAGCAGTTTTGGGTGGGGCCAAGAGACCCAGTACTTC. Translated: CASSFGWGQETQYF.

There are many counts of this clonotype. The chain links TRBV29-1 to TRBJ1-1, with 8 bases fitting TRBD1. The CDR3 runs to 12 residues. CDR1 and CDR2 (germline): SQVTM, ANQGSEA. Unmatched junction bases numbered 3, after V lost 4 bases and J lost 5 bases. The CDR3 loop reads CSVGTGITEAFF. The CDR3 DNA sequence: TGCAGCGTTGGGACAGGGATTACTGAAGCTTTCTTT. Based on the CDR3 plus reference TRBV29-1 and TRBJ1-1, the full variable domain is SAVISQKPSRDICQRGTSLTIQCQVDSQVTMMFWYRQQPGQSLTLIATANQGSEATYESGFVIDKFPISRPNLTFSTLTVSNMSPEDSSIYLCSVGTGITEAFFGQGTRLTVV.